This TCR beta chain was sequenced during a study of cytomegalovirus exposure and HLA in healthy donors. Study details: A prior study identified 90 million to 120 million unique TCR beta sequences from 200 million or so T cells.

The PCR had 60 Vbeta and 13 Jbeta primers. Libraries were prepared by immunoSEQ multiplex PCR; TCRdb keeps only in-frame clonotypes and omits some of them. The top ten clones hold 2.1% of a sample with roughly 130,000 clones, around 86% of them seen once. V dropped 8 bases and J dropped 3; count of bases not matched to a gene: 11. The germline CDR1 and CDR2 sequences are MNHEY and SVGAGI. The CDR3 sequence is 15 residues long. With regard to this clone: Its antigen is unidentified.

Study outcomes and limitations: Presence/absence results assume similar sequencing depth per donor, which may not hold. It emerged from a later analysis that several of the most significant clusters appeared to be linked to common viral pathogens. Sequencing likely generated an artifact that appeared as a cluster of highly shared sequence variants.

The genes are TRBV6-5 and TRBJ1-2; 8 positions agree with TRBD1. The sequenced sample consisted of PBMCs. This receptor was obtained from a man aged 25 to 40 in good health and CMV-seronegative. The CDR3 bases are TGTGCCAGCGGAAGTTGGGCAGGGGGCCACTATGGCTACACCTTC. It translates to CASGSWAGGHYGYTF.